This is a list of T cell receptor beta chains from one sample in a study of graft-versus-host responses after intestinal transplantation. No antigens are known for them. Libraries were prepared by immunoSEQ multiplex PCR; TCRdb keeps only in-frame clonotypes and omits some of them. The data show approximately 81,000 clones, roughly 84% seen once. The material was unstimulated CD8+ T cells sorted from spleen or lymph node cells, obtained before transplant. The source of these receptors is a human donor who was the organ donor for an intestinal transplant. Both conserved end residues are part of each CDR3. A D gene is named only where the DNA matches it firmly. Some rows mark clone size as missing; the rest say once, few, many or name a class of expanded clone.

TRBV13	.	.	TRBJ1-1	TGTGCCAGCAGCGCCCGGGGGTACACTGAAGCTTTCTTT	CASSARGYTEAFF
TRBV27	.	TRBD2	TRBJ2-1	TGTGCCAGCAGTTTATCAGAGCGGGGGGGACAATACAATGAGCAGTTCTTC	CASSLSERGGQYNEQFF
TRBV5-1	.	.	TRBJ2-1	TGCGCCAGCAGCTTGGACTCAGACAATGAGCAGTTCTTC	CASSLDSDNEQFF
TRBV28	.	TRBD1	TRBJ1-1	TGTGCCAGCACCCGACAGGGGGCGGACACTGAAGCTTTCTTT	CASTRQGADTEAFF
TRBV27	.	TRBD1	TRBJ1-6	TGTGCCAGCAGTCCCAGGACAGGTTATAATTCACCCCTCCACTTT	CASSPRTGYNSPLHF
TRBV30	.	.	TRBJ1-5	TGTGCCTGGAATCCGGGACGAGGTAATCAGCCCCAGCATTTT	CAWNPGRGNQPQHF
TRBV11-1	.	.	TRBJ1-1	TGTGCCAGCAGCTTTTCAGACACTGAAGCTTTCTTT	CASSFSDTEAFF
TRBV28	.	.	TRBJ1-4	TGTGCCAGCAGCGCAGAACAGATTACGAATGAAAAACTGTTTTTT	CASSAEQITNEKLFF
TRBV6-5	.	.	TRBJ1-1	TGTGCCAGCAGTTACGATTATGGCACTGAAGCTTTCTTT	CASSYDYGTEAFF
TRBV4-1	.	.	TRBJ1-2	TGCGCCAGCAGCCAAGGAGTAGCTAACTATGGCTACACCTTC	CASSQGVANYGYTF
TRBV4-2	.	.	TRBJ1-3	TGTGCCAGCAGCCAAGATCTCTCTGGAAACACCATATATTTT	CASSQDLSGNTIYF
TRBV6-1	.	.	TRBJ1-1	TGTGCCAGCAGTCTAGGGGGGGCGAACACTGAAGCTTTCTTT	CASSLGGANTEAFF
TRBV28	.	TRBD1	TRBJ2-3	TGTGCCAGCATAGAGATATTACCTAAGACAGGGGGTATAGATACGCAGTATTTT	CASIEILPKTGGIDTQYF
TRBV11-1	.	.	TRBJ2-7	TGTGCCAGCAGCTTAGCAGGGCCTAGCCTAGGAGGCGAGCAGTACTTC	CASSLAGPSLGGEQYF
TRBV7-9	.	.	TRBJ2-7	TGTGCCAGCAGTTCTGTCCCCCCCTCCCACGAGCAGTACTTC	CASSSVPPSHEQYF
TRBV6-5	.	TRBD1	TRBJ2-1	TGTGCCAGCAGTTACCGGGACAGGGGGAATGAGCAGTTCTTC	CASSYRDRGNEQFF
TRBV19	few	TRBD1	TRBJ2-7	TGTGCCAGTAGTATCGGACAGGGGGTGGGCGAGCAGTACTTC	CASSIGQGVGEQYF
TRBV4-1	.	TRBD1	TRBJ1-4	TGCGCCAGCAGCCGGGCCGGGACAGGGATTCTTGAAAAACTGTTTTTT	CASSRAGTGILEKLFF
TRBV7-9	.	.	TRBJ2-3	TGTGCCAGCAGCTCCCCCCATGGCACAGATACGCAGTATTTT	CASSSPHGTDTQYF
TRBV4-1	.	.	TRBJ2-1	TGCGCCAGCAGCCAACCGATCCCGAGTTTCAGTAGCCTATACAATGAGCAGTTCTTC	CASSQPIPSFSSLYNEQFF
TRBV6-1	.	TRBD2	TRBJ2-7	TGTGCCAGCAGTTCCGGCGGGGGGTTCGACGAGCAGTACTTC	CASSSGGGFDEQYF